Presented here are 22 T cell receptor beta chains from one specimen sequenced in a study of CD4 T cells in relation to SARS-CoV-2 and coronaviruses. Here immunoSEQ multiplex PCR was the method, and the copy in TCRdb shows in-frame clones only, minus some. The table records roughly 21,000 clones, more than 65% of them present only once. CD4+ T cells from unexposed donors were obtained before the COVID-19 pandemic (2011-2018). CD4+ T cells were isolated from the cells after about nine days of culture. For these receptors, no antigen is known. Sequenced material: CD4+ T cells from PBMCs, cultured in vitro. Source of these receptors: a human donor in good health.

This sequence joins TRBV7-9 and TRBJ2-3; no clear D gene. CDR3 length equals 15 residues. Trimming shortened V by 8 bases and J by 0 bases, and 15 bases separated the two germline ends. Germline CDR1 and CDR2: SEHNR and FQNEAQ (reference sequence). The CDR3 bases are TGTGCCAGCCGACCAAGGCAGGCCAGCACAGATACGCAGTATTTT. Residues: CASRPRQASTDTQYF.

This clone was found a few times. V and J are TRBV7-6 and TRBJ1-6; a possible D gene is TRBD1 (5 bases). The CDR3 runs to 15 residues. V lost 5 bases and J lost 10, with 18 bases in between. CDR1 SGHVS and CDR2 FNYEAQ come from the germline V gene. CDR3 sequence (DNA): TGTGCCAGCAGCCCCGGCGGGGGGACCGGATCACCCCTCCACTTT. Protein sequence: CASSPGGGTGSPLHF. The whole variable domain, remainder taken from reference TRBV7-6 and TRBJ1-6, is GAGVSQSPRYKVTKRGQDVALRCDPISGHVSLYWYRQALGQGPEFLTYFNYEAQQDKSGLPNDRFSAERPEGSISTLTIQRTEQRDSAMYRCASSPGGGTGSPLHFGNGTRLTVT.

The rearrangement joins TRBV27 to TRBJ1-2; D unresolved. The V end lost 8 bases, the J end lost 8 bases, and 18 bases lay between the germline ends. Germline CDR1 is MNHEY and CDR2 is SMNVEV (reference sequence). The CDR3 has 13 residues. The CDR3 DNA follows: TGTGCCAGCCAGACGAATTCAGGCGCGGGCTACACCTTC. Amino acids: CASQTNSGAGYTF.

This clone came up once. The chain links TRBV6-6 to TRBJ1-2, with D unresolved. Trimming removed 0 bases at V and 8 bases at J, with 16 bases between. Per germline, CDR1 MNHNY and CDR2 SVGAGI (reference sequence). The CDR3 has 15 amino acids. The CDR3 DNA is TGTGCCAGCAGTTACTCGAGACTAGGCGATGCGGGCTACACCTTC. This sequence encodes CASSYSRLGDAGYTF.

V gene TRBV6-1 combines with J gene TRBJ1-2; tentative D call: TRBD1 (5 bases). Germline V gene sequence: CDR1 MNHNS, CDR2 SASEGT. With 3 bases removed from V and 4 bases from J, the gap between germline ends came to 15 bases. CDR3 length: 15 amino acids. The CDR3 region has the DNA TGTGCCAGCAGTGATGGCGGACAAATCCTCTATGGCTACACCTTC. It specifies CASSDGGQILYGYTF.

The genes are TRBV2 and TRBJ2-5; no firm D call. CDR3 length: 14 amino acids. Germline V gene data show CDR1 as SNHLY and CDR2 as FYNNEI. V lost 2 bases and J 0 bases, leaving 7 bases between the germline ends. The DNA for the CDR3 is TGTGCCAGCAGTGAACGGCTGTACCAAGAGACCCAGTACTTC. Its protein product is CASSERLYQETQYF.

The chain has TRBV2 and TRBJ2-3; 7 bases map to TRBD2. Germline lookup yields CDR1 SNHLY and CDR2 FYNNEI. J gave up 3 bases and V 3 bases, and 0 bases lay outside the gene matches. There are 13 residues in the CDR3. CDR3 sequence (DNA): TGTGCCAGCAGTGAGGGGGGGACAGATACGCAGTATTTT. Translated: CASSEGGTDTQYF.

The gene calls are TRBV11-2 and TRBJ2-1; TRBD2 is a possible D gene (6 bases). CDR1 and CDR2 (germline): SGHAT, FQNNGV. The CDR3 sequence is 15 residues long. Trimming stripped 4 bases from V and 3 bases from J, with 13 bases between. The chain's CDR3 is CASSYRDWNYNEQFF. CDR3 DNA sequence: TGTGCCAGCAGCTACCGGGACTGGAACTACAATGAGCAGTTCTTC.

The chain is built from TRBV7-9 and TRBJ1-2, with TRBD1 as a possible D gene (5 bases). The germline V gene has CDR1 SEHNR and CDR2 FQNEAQ (reference sequence). CDR3 length: 13 residues. Trimming cost V 5 bases and J 7 bases, with 14 bases left between them. Here the CDR3 reads CASSPGLALGYTF. The CDR3 coding sequence is TGTGCCAGCAGCCCGGGGCTGGCACTTGGCTACACCTTC.

The chain uses TRBV4-1 and TRBJ2-7; tentative D call: TRBD1 (5 bases). This CDR3 is built from 13 residues. The germline CDR1 and CDR2 sequences are MGHRA and YSYEKL. Trimming left V 4 bases short and J 7 bases short, with 14 bases between. The CDR3 sequence: CASSRLGALEQYF. The CDR3 bases are TGCGCCAGCAGCCGACTTGGGGCGTTAGAGCAGTACTTC.

The chain couples TRBV12-1 to TRBJ2-1; the table's D gene call, TRBD2, was not cross checked with the DNA. TRBV12-1 is labeled a pseudogene. The CDR3 has 16 amino acids. The CDR3 DNA reads as TGTGCCAGCAGCACGCTCCCAACGGGAGATTCTAATGAGCAGTTCTTC. Its protein product is CASSTLPTGDSNEQFF.

The chain employs TRBV7-8 and TRBJ2-7; D not resolved. CDR1 and CDR2 (germline): SGHVS, FQNEAQ. CDR3 length equals 14 residues. V shed 6 bases and J shed 6 bases, with 18 bases lying between them. The CDR3 nucleotides read TGTGCCAGCAGAAAAAGGTGGGAAGGTGGCGAGCAGTACTTC. Its protein is CASRKRWEGGEQYF.

This rearrangement joins TRBV4-1 to TRBJ1-2; D is uncertain. V was clipped by 1 base and J by 4 bases, with 13 bases between them. Germline V gene lookup returns CDR1 MGHRA and CDR2 YSYEKL. The CDR3 runs 15 residues. The CDR3 DNA reads TGCGCCAGCAGCCAAGGATTTACTATCATCTATGGCTACACCTTC. It is translated as CASSQGFTIIYGYTF.

The chain recombines TRBV7-8 with TRBJ2-5, with 11 bases identical to TRBD1. Trimming at V came to 5 bases and at J to 4 bases, leaving 6 bases not matched to a gene. The germline V gene has CDR1 SGHVS and CDR2 FQNEAQ. This CDR3 has 15 amino acids. CDR3 nucleotides: TGTGCCAGCAGCAACCGGGACAGGGGGTCAGAGACCCAGTACTTC. Translated, it gives CASSNRDRGSETQYF.

This chain joins TRBV30 and TRBJ1-6; D gene uncertain. V was trimmed by 6 bases and J by 0 bases, leaving 6 bases between them. Germline assignment: CDR1 GTSNPN and CDR2 SVGIG (reference sequence). CDR3 length: 13 residues. CDR3 loop: CACQSSYNSPLHF. In nucleotides, the CDR3 is TGTGCCTGCCAGAGCTCCTATAATTCACCCCTCCACTTT.

This clone was observed a single time. The chain uses TRBV18 and TRBJ2-2; 7 bases map to TRBD1. With V trimmed by 3 bases and J by 1 base, 2 bases remained unmatched. The germline CDR1 and CDR2 sequences are KGHSH and LQKENI. This CDR3 contains 15 residues. CDR3 DNA sequence: TGTGCCAGCTCACCTACAGGGGTGAACACCGGGGAGCTGTTTTTT. Translated: CASSPTGVNTGELFF. The full variable domain, rest sourced from reference TRBV18 and TRBJ2-2, is NAGVMQNPRHLVRRRGQEARLRCSPMKGHSHVYWYRQLPEEGLKFMVYLQKENIIDESGMPKERFSAEFPKEGPSILRIQQVVRGDSAAYFCASSPTGVNTGELFFGEGSRLTVL.

The chain employs TRBV2 and TRBJ2-1; 12 bases align to TRBD2. CDR1 and CDR2 from the germline V gene are SNHLY and FYNNEI. The CDR3 has 13 residues. V trimming: 4 bases; J trimming: 8 bases; junction bases outside the gene matches: 0. The CDR3 nucleotides read TGTGCCAGCAGTGGACTAGCGGGAGATGAGCAGTTCTTC. Its protein is CASSGLAGDEQFF.

The genes are TRBV18 and TRBJ1-5; 9 bases line up with TRBD1. This CDR3 spans 19 amino acids. Trimming removed 3 bases from V and 1 base from J; junction bases left unmatched: 13. Per germline, CDR1 KGHSH and CDR2 LQKENI. The CDR3 loop is CASSPSPGQGKGSNQPQHF. The CDR3 DNA follows: TGTGCCAGCTCACCTTCACCGGGACAGGGAAAAGGGAGCAATCAGCCCCAGCATTTT.

In this sample, this clone turned up once. The rearrangement uses TRBV7-9 and TRBJ2-3, with D hard to call. This CDR3 region has 14 residues. Germline CDR1 reads SEHNR; CDR2 reads FQNEAQ (reference sequence). Trimming removed 5 bases at V and 2 bases at J, with 11 bases between. The CDR3 here is CASSLGFATDTQYF. DNA of the CDR3: TGTGCCAGCAGCCTGGGGTTTGCCACAGATACGCAGTATTTT.

This chain uses TRBV30 with TRBJ1-2; D call uncertain. V lost 0 bases and J lost 0, with 2 bases in between. The V gene's germline CDR1 is GTSNPN and CDR2 SVGIG (reference sequence). The CDR3 is made up of 12 amino acids. CDR3 in amino acids: CAWSVTNYGYTF. CDR3 nucleotide sequence: TGTGCCTGGAGTGTGACTAACTATGGCTACACCTTC.

V is TRBV12-3 or TRBV12-4 and J is TRBJ1-2; D call uncertain. V was shortened by 7 bases and J by 4 bases, with 13 bases between the two germline ends. CDR3 length: 13 residues. CDR3 residues: CASTAWPGYGYTF. Written as DNA, the CDR3 is TGTGCCAGCACCGCGTGGCCGGGCTATGGCTACACCTTC.

The V call is TRBV29-1, the J call TRBJ1-1; 10 bases agree with TRBD1. This CDR3 spans 13 amino acids. Trimming at V came to 7 bases and at J to 1 base, leaving 3 bases not matched to a gene. The germline V gene has CDR1 SQVTM and CDR2 ANQGSEA. The chain's CDR3 is CSGDRGQNTEAFF. Written as DNA, the CDR3 is TGCAGCGGAGACAGGGGGCAGAACACTGAAGCTTTCTTT.